Listed here is a single T cell receptor beta chain. Its antigen remains unknown. The sample belongs to a study of beta chain features in type 1 diabetes. In the study overall: All of the samples together had some 110 million sorted cells examined.

Study-level points and caveats: PCR, the amplification step, might favor shorter templates, equally in patients and controls. Across patients, naive, central memory and Treg TCRB repertoires exhibited apparently greater similarity than was observed across healthy donors. In every one of the four CD4+ subsets, TCRB CDR3s were moderately but significantly shorter in Type 1 diabetes patients.

Isolated RNA was reverse transcribed in full, so expressed TCRB transcripts were sequenced. Measured with immunoSEQ multiplex PCR; TCRdb has only the in-frame clones, and not every one. This table has roughly 340,000 clones, about 12% appearing once. Germline trimming cut 4 bases from V and 1 base from J; bases unmatched to any gene: 8. CDR1 is SGHAT and CDR2 is FQNNGV in the germline V gene. The CDR3 runs to 18 residues. Based on CD45RO/CCR7/CD25/CD127/CD95/CD27, CD4+ regulatory, stem cell-like memory, naive and central memory cells were sorted. This chain connects TRBV11-2 to TRBJ2-5; 14 nucleotides align to TRBD2. The specimen sequenced was naive CD4+ T cells from blood. This receptor was identified in a young woman with type 1 diabetes. The CDR3 DNA is TGTGCCAGCAGCTCCGGGACTAGCGGGGGTACCTCCCAAGAGACCCAGTACTTC. Translation: CASSSGTSGGTSQETQYF.